This T cell receptor (beta chain) was captured in a study of regulatory T cells in long-lasting Graves disease. Study-wide results and caveats: Rather than thyroid tissue, only peripheral blood underwent study. When disease was persistent, TRBV28, TRBJ1-2 and TRBJ2-5 were the favored segments.

With iRepertoire HTBI primers and Arm-PCR of CDR3 regions, TCR beta libraries were built. TCRdb independently ran MiXCR on the multiplex PCR reads; one entry per CDR3 protein. Of some 370,000 distinct CDR3 sequences listed, roughly 24% were seen once; the top ten hold around a quarter. This clonotype was picked up one time. Antigen unknown. The CDR3 is 15 amino acids. V was shortened by 4 bases and J by 5 bases, with 15 bases between the two germline ends. The germline V gene encodes CDR1 GTSNPN and CDR2 SVGIG (reference sequence). The time point denotes: persistent/refractory GD, antithyroid drugs over 5 years with positive TRAb. PBMCs were the source of the RNA used for TCR sequencing.

The sample in question was peripheral blood mononuclear cells (PBMCs), obtained when the disease was refractory, from a patient treated with antithyroid drugs. The TCR comes from a woman in her thirties or forties with Graves disease. The V call is TRBV30, the J call TRBJ1-6; D is possibly TRBD1 (5 bases). The CDR3 DNA reads TGTGCCTGGAACACCGGGACGGCCAATAATTCACCCCTCCACTTT. This encodes CAWNTGTANNSPLHF.